The 32 T cell receptor beta chains below come from one sample, sequenced in a study of graft-versus-host responses after intestinal transplantation. For these TCRs, the target antigens are not known. Measured with immunoSEQ multiplex PCR; TCRdb has only the in-frame clones, and not every one. The table includes around 130,000 clones, approximately 94% detected once. The sequenced sample was unstimulated CD4+ T cells sorted from spleen or lymph node cells, obtained before intestinal transplant. Receptors originate from a human donor who received an intestinal transplant.

This chain joins TRBV18 and TRBJ1-1, with 8 bases fitting TRBD1. The CDR3 is made up of 13 amino acids. Germline CDR1 KGHSH, CDR2 LQKENI. V lost 6 bases, J lost 5 bases, and 5 bases stayed unmatched. The CDR3 here is CASSQGAGTEAFF. CDR3 coding DNA: TGTGCCAGCTCTCAGGGGGCTGGGACTGAAGCTTTCTTT.

This sequence joins TRBV10-3 and TRBJ2-3; D might be TRBD1 or TRBD2, each matching 5 bases. The CDR3 contains 15 residues. Per germline, CDR1 ENHRY and CDR2 SYGVKD. V shed 3 bases and J shed 0 bases, with 10 bases lying between them. The CDR3 sequence: CAISERGPSTDTQYF. CDR3 DNA sequence: TGTGCCATCAGTGAACGGGGACCTAGCACAGATACGCAGTATTTT.

The chain carries TRBV5-8 and TRBJ1-2, with D possibly TRBD1 on 5 matching bases. The CDR3 covers 14 residues. V gave up 3 bases and J gave up 0 bases, with 9 bases separating them. Germline CDR1 and CDR2: SGHTS and YDEGEE. CDR3 in DNA: TGTGCCAGCAGCTCCGGGGCCACTAACTATGGCTACACCTTC. As protein: CASSSGATNYGYTF.

This clone has just one count. The V gene is TRBV5-1, the J gene TRBJ2-3, with D possibly being TRBD2 (6 bases). V was clipped by 6 bases and J by 2 bases, with 13 bases between them. Germline V gene lookup returns CDR1 SGHRS and CDR2 YFSETQ. The CDR3 has 14 residues. CDR3 nucleotide sequence: TGCGCCAGCAAGGAGGGCTCACTCACAGATACGCAGTATTTT. Translation gives CASKEGSLTDTQYF. Together with reference TRBV5-1 and TRBJ2-3, the CDR3 gives the full variable domain: KAGVTQTPRYLIKTRGQQVTLSCSPISGHRSVSWYQQTPGQGLQFLFEYFSETQRNKGNFPGRFSGRQFSNSRSEMNVSTLELGDSALYLCASKEGSLTDTQYFGPGTRLTVL.

The chain is built from TRBV5-1 and TRBJ2-7, with D uncertain. V lost 1 base to trimming and J lost 4 bases, with 6 bases between them. Germline-derived CDR1 and CDR2 are SGHRS and YFSETQ. The CDR3 has 12 residues. CDR3 sequence (DNA): TGCGCCAGCAGCTTGTTAGGGTACGAGCAGTACTTC. This codes for CASSLLGYEQYF.

The chain carries TRBV6-4 and TRBJ2-3; TRBD2 agrees at 10 bases. V dropped 3 bases and J dropped 4; count of bases not matched to a gene: 7. Germline CDR1 is MRHNA and CDR2 is SNTAGT. The CDR3 is 16 residues long. The DNA for the CDR3 is TGTGCCAGCAGTGAGGGGACTAGCGTAAAATCAGATACGCAGTATTTT. Its translation is CASSEGTSVKSDTQYF.

This chain links TRBV7-9 with TRBJ2-1; 9 bases are a match to TRBD2. Trimming cost V 4 bases and J 6 bases; bases outside gene matches: 7. The CDR3 has 15 amino acids. Per germline, CDR1 SEHNR and CDR2 FQNEAQ (reference sequence). The CDR3 spells CASSWGGGASNEQFF. The CDR3 DNA is TGTGCCAGCAGCTGGGGCGGGGGGGCTAGCAATGAGCAGTTCTTC.

Remarks on this clone: At the DNA level, this CDR3 is encoded by other sequences in the same sample as well. This rearrangement joins TRBV7-9 to TRBJ2-5; D gene ambiguous. There are 13 residues in the CDR3. Trimming cost V 1 base and J 3 bases, with 6 bases left between them. Germline V CDR1 and CDR2: SEHNR, FQNEAQ (reference sequence). The DNA of the CDR3 is TGTGCCAGCAGCTTAGGATCGGAAGAGACCCAGTACTTC. Amino acids: CASSLGSEETQYF.

This rearrangement joins TRBV5-1 to TRBJ1-2; D unclear. Germline assignment: CDR1 SGHRS and CDR2 YFSETQ. V shed 1 base and J shed 9 bases, with 7 bases lying between them. The CDR3 totals 11 residues. The CDR3 coding sequence is TGCGCCAGCAGCTTGAAAGGGCGCTACACCTTC. Translating gives CASSLKGRYTF.

The chain uses TRBV7-9 and TRBJ2-3; 7 bases are shared with TRBD1. V trimming: 4 bases; J trimming: 3 bases; junction bases outside the gene matches: 7. The CDR3 length is 15 residues. Germline V lookup: CDR1 SEHNR, CDR2 FQNEAQ (reference sequence). DNA for the CDR3: TGTGCCAGCAGCTCAACAGGGGACAAGACAGATACGCAGTATTTT. This gives the protein CASSSTGDKTDTQYF. Looking up the rest from reference TRBV7-9 and TRBJ2-3 gives the full variable domain: DTGVSQNPRHKITKRGQNVTFRCDPISEHNRLYWYRQTLGQGPEFLTYFQNEAQLEKSRLLSDRFSAERPKGSFSTLEIQRTEQGDSAMYLCASSSTGDKTDTQYFGPGTRLTVL.

This clone was recorded only once. The chain joins TRBV9 to TRBJ2-7; 8 bases are shared with TRBD1. J was trimmed by 5 bases and V by 4 bases; bases with no gene match: 5. The CDR3 contains 13 residues. The germline V gene has CDR1 SGDLS and CDR2 YYNGEE. The CDR3 here is CASSPGTGNEQYF. The DNA of the CDR3 is TGTGCCAGCAGCCCAGGGACAGGCAACGAGCAGTACTTC.

The chain has TRBV6-1 and TRBJ1-2; D might be TRBD1 (5 bases). V shed 2 bases and J shed 4 bases, with 20 bases lying between them. Germline CDR1 is MNHNS and CDR2 is SASEGT. The CDR3 has 17 amino acids. CDR3 residues: CASSEHGRGDWAYGYTF. For the CDR3, the DNA is TGTGCCAGCAGTGAACACGGGCGGGGGGATTGGGCCTATGGCTACACCTTC.

V and J are TRBV11-1 and TRBJ1-2; 9 nucleotides align to TRBD1. Germline CDR1 SGHAT, CDR2 FQDESV (reference sequence). Losses at the gene ends were 4 bases for V and 6 bases for J; bases not matched to a gene: 12. The CDR3 has 16 amino acids. CDR3 nucleotides: TGTGCCAGCAGCTCTGGGACAGGGCGAAACCGGGATGGCTACACCTTC. Translating gives CASSSGTGRNRDGYTF.

The V gene is TRBV5-1, the J gene TRBJ1-5; D might be TRBD1 (5 bases). CDR1 is SGHRS and CDR2 is YFSETQ in the germline V gene. This CDR3 region has 12 residues. V lost 0 bases and J 11 bases, leaving 9 bases between the germline ends. CDR3 region: CASSLEGEAQHF. CDR3 sequence (DNA): TGCGCCAGCAGCTTGGAAGGGGAAGCCCAGCATTTT.

This chain joins TRBV6-1 and TRBJ2-5; D is perhaps TRBD1 or TRBD2 (5 bases each). Germline V gene sequence: CDR1 MNHNS, CDR2 SASEGT. Trimming pared 4 bases from V and 5 bases from J, leaving 14 bases between. The CDR3 loop spans 14 amino acids. The DNA of the CDR3 is TGTGCCAGCAGTGGGGGGTCCCTCGGGGAGACCCAGTACTTC. Translating it yields CASSGGSLGETQYF.

The chain joins TRBV6-5 to TRBJ2-7; 8 nucleotides align to TRBD1. With 4 bases clipped from V and 4 bases from J, the junction kept 9 bases outside the gene matches. The length of the CDR3 is 15 residues. Germline CDR1 MNHEY, CDR2 SVGAGI. CDR3 region: CASSFGQGSGYEQYF. CDR3 sequence (DNA): TGTGCCAGCAGTTTTGGACAGGGAAGTGGATACGAGCAGTACTTC.

The chain couples TRBV5-1 to TRBJ2-1, with D perhaps given as TRBD1 or TRBD2 (6 bases each). Germline V lookup: CDR1 SGHRS, CDR2 YFSETQ. The V gene lost 0 bases and the J gene lost 0 bases, with 7 bases spanning the gap. The CDR3 loop spans 15 amino acids. CDR3 bases: TGCGCCAGCAGCTTGGGGGGGGCCTCCTACAATGAGCAGTTCTTC. Protein product: CASSLGGASYNEQFF.

Only one count was recorded for this clone. The J gene is TRBJ1-2, the V gene TRBV18; TRBD1 matches 8 bases. With 6 bases clipped from V and 6 bases from J, the junction kept 12 bases outside the gene matches. This CDR3 region has 15 residues. Germline V gene sequence: CDR1 KGHSH, CDR2 LQKENI. CDR3 loop: CASSSLTGGIDGYTF. CDR3 in DNA: TGTGCCAGCTCTTCACTTACAGGGGGAATAGATGGCTACACCTTC.

The chain is built from TRBV6-5 and TRBJ2-2; the D gene could be TRBD1 or TRBD2 (5 bases each). This CDR3 comprises 13 residues. Per germline, CDR1 MNHEY and CDR2 SVGAGI. Between the trimmed V and J ends, which lost 5 bases and 5 bases, there was a span of 9 bases. CDR3 nucleotide sequence: TGTGCCAGCAGTGAATGGGGGACCGGGGAGCTGTTTTTT. Its translation is CASSEWGTGELFF.

CDR3 sequence (DNA): TGTGCCAGCAGCTTGGGGGATTGGGAGAACACTGAAGCTTTCTTT. This gives the protein CASSLGDWENTEAFF. The V call is TRBV5-5, the J call TRBJ1-1, with no clear D. Germline CDR1 is SGHKS and CDR2 is YYEKEE (reference sequence). The CDR3 length is 15 residues. V lost 0 bases and J 1 base, leaving 10 bases between the germline ends. Variable domain in full (rest from reference TRBV5-5 and TRBJ1-1): DAGVTQSPTHLIKTRGQQVTLRCSPISGHKSVSWYQQVLGQGPQFIFQYYEKEERGRGNFPDRFSARQFPNYSSELNVNALLLGDSALYLCASSLGDWENTEAFFGQGTRLTVV.

The CDR3 here is CASSQMGRLEAFF. In DNA form, the CDR3 reads TGCGCCAGCAGCCAAATGGGACGGCTTGAAGCTTTCTTT. The J gene is TRBJ1-1, the V gene TRBV4-1; maybe TRBD1 (5 bases). Germline lookup yields CDR1 MGHRA and CDR2 YSYEKL. The CDR3 totals 13 residues. V dropped 2 bases and J dropped 7 bases, with 11 bases sitting between them.

This rearrangement joins TRBV30 to TRBJ1-5; D uncertain. Looked up from germline, CDR1 is GTSNPN and CDR2 is SVGIG (reference sequence). The CDR3 has 14 residues. Deletions cut 3 bases from V and 2 bases from J, with 11 bases between. CDR3 amino acids: CAWSEDSGNQPQHF. In DNA, the CDR3 is TGTGCCTGGAGCGAAGACTCTGGCAATCAGCCCCAGCATTTT.

The rearrangement uses TRBV18 and TRBJ1-6, with 7 bases lining up with TRBD1. With V trimmed by 0 bases and J by 8 bases, 10 bases remained unmatched. CDR3 size: 17 residues. The germline CDR1 and CDR2 sequences are KGHSH and LQKENI. The CDR3 DNA is TGTGCCAGCTCACCACCAGGACAGGCGGTAGAGGATTCACCCCTCCACTTT. Its protein is CASSPPGQAVEDSPLHF.

V is TRBV11-3 and J is TRBJ1-1, with D possibly TRBD1 on 5 matching bases. Germline V gene lookup returns CDR1 SGHNT and CDR2 YENEEA. V lost 2 bases and J 8 bases, leaving 12 bases between the germline ends. CDR3 size: 13 residues. DNA for the CDR3: TGTGCCAGCAGCTTAAGGGGCGGGACGGAAGCTTTCTTT. Residues: CASSLRGGTEAFF.

The chain links TRBV15 to TRBJ1-6; D uncertain. The V end was cut by 8 bases, the J end by 2 bases, with 10 bases between. In germline, CDR1 is LNHNV, CDR2 YYDKDF (reference sequence). The CDR3 runs 14 residues. CDR3 sequence (DNA): TGTGCCACCGGAGCCCATACCTATAATTCACCCCTCCACTTT. It translates to CATGAHTYNSPLHF.

The chain carries TRBV10-2 and TRBJ2-5, with 9 bases lining up with TRBD1. The CDR3 is made up of 16 amino acids. Trimming removed 1 base from V and 0 bases from J; junction bases left unmatched: 3. CDR1 is WSHSY, CDR2 SAAADI, per germline. CDR3 loop: CASSEWRTGDQETQYF. As DNA, the CDR3 is TGCGCCAGCAGTGAGTGGAGGACAGGGGACCAAGAGACCCAGTACTTC.

V usage is TRBV12-5 and J usage is TRBJ1-2; TRBD1 matches at 9 bases. The CDR3 covers 16 residues. Germline V gene lookup returns CDR1 LGHNT and CDR2 FRNRAP. V lost 0 bases and J lost 5; bases outside the gene matches: 7. The CDR3 here is CASGLVPAGTGYGYTF. For the CDR3, the DNA is TGTGCTAGTGGTTTGGTACCGGCAGGGACAGGGTATGGCTACACCTTC.

The chain is built from TRBV11-2 and TRBJ1-6, with a possible D match to TRBD1 (6 bases). Trimming removed 1 base at V and 2 bases at J, with 9 bases between. This CDR3 is 16 amino acids long. The germline gives CDR1 SGHAT, CDR2 FQNNGV. CDR3 sequence: CASSLARGTYNSPLHF. CDR3 coding DNA: TGTGCCAGCAGCTTAGCTAGGGGGACCTATAATTCACCCCTCCACTTT.

The rearrangement uses TRBV5-5 and TRBJ2-7; TRBD1 aligns across 9 bases. V trimming: 6 bases; J trimming: 4 bases; junction bases outside the gene matches: 5. The CDR3 sequence is 13 residues long. Germline CDR1 SGHKS, CDR2 YYEKEE (reference sequence). The CDR3 nucleotides are TGTGCCAGCACCCTAGGACAGGGGTACGAGCAGTACTTC. Its translation is CASTLGQGYEQYF.

The chain employs TRBV6-1 and TRBJ1-5; D remains ambiguous. The CDR3 is 15 residues long. The V end was cut by 1 base, the J end by 4 bases, with 11 bases between. Germline V gene sequence: CDR1 MNHNS, CDR2 SASEGT. CDR3 amino acids: CASSEVLYGNQPQHF. The CDR3 bases are TGTGCCAGCAGTGAAGTATTGTACGGAAATCAGCCCCAGCATTTT.

The chain combines TRBV5-1 with TRBJ2-2; TRBD2 might be the D (6 bases). V was shortened by 5 bases and J by 1 base, with 18 bases between the two germline ends. Germline CDR1 SGHRS, CDR2 YFSETQ. The CDR3 loop spans 17 amino acids. This CDR3 reads CASSQLLAGMNTGELFF. The CDR3 DNA sequence: TGCGCCAGCAGTCAACTCCTGGCGGGGATGAACACCGGGGAGCTGTTTTTT.

The chain uses TRBV6-5 and TRBJ1-6; TRBD1 might be the D (5 bases). Germline assignment: CDR1 MNHEY and CDR2 SVGAGI. The CDR3 consists of 12 residues. The V end lost 6 bases, the J end lost 12 bases, and 12 bases lay between the germline ends. The CDR3 nucleotides are TGTGCCAGCAGGAGGGTTGGGGGACCCCTCCACTTT. This codes for CASRRVGGPLHF.